The TCR beta chain under discussion was sequenced for a study of identical twins. General study points: Cord blood beta clonotypes present at high abundance carried fewer insertions; no such pattern appeared in memory repertoires.

This CDR3 is built from 14 residues. Per germline, CDR1 SGDLS and CDR2 YYNGEE. The ends were cut back, 5 bases at V and 1 base at J, with 13 bases in the middle. Worth noting for this clonotype: What it binds is unknown.

Addition of a universal primer site occurred through template switching, and cDNA carried unique molecular identifiers. TCRdb recomputed calls from the 5' RACE reads with MiXCR, one row per CDR3 protein. The sample yields about 530,000 distinct CDR3 sequences, around 20% seen once. This sample was also put to use in a study of yellow fever vaccine responses in identical twins.

The chain uses TRBV9 and TRBJ2-7; tentatively, D is TRBD2 (6 bases). The sample taken for sequencing was CD4+ T cells sorted from blood. The origin of this receptor is a woman under 30 in good health. For the CDR3, the DNA is TGTGCCAGCAGTGCGGTTGGGGGGTCCTACGAGCAGTACTTC. Protein: CASSAVGGSYEQYF.